The sequence of this TCR beta chain was determined in a study of T-cell reconstitution after alpha-beta-depleted transplantation in children. Overall study results and limits: Certain patients had high TCRbeta diversity at day 60, and it came from recipient T cells and thymic progenitors that survived. By one year post-transplant, T-cell counts and diversity largely arose from T cells that were newly produced. By about two months after transplant, alpha-beta T cells reportedly arose from several hundred graft clones that had expanded.

The TCRbeta library was prepared with unique molecular identifiers. In TCRdb, the PCR reads were re-called with MiXCR into one record per CDR3 protein. The repertoire consists of 450,000 to 600,000 distinct CDR3 sequences, with about an eighth occurring once and the leading ten covering 2.2%. This CDR3 comprises 14 residues. V was clipped by 5 bases and J by 5 bases, with 13 bases between them. Germline V gene lookup returns CDR1 SGHTA and CDR2 FQGNSA. With respect to this clonotype: Its antigen is unknown.

The sequences come from PBMCs, mostly from graft donor cells, collected 360 days after TCRalphabeta/CD19-depleted stem cell transplant. The sequence came from a male patient aged 10 to 17 who had a stem cell transplant for acute myeloid leukemia, so the T cells may come from the graft donor. The rearrangement joins TRBV7-2 to TRBJ1-5; weak D call: TRBD1 (5 bases). CDR3 loop: CASSRTGVYQPQHF. The CDR3 DNA is TGTGCCAGCAGCCGGACGGGGGTATATCAGCCCCAGCATTTT. The entire variable domain, with the rest obtained from reference TRBV7-2 and TRBJ1-5, is as follows: GAGVSQSPSNKVTEKGKDVELRCDPISGHTALYWYRQSLGQGLEFLIYFQGNSAPDKSGLPSDRFSAERTGGSVSTLTIQRTQQEDSAVYLCASSRTGVYQPQHFGDGTRLSIL.